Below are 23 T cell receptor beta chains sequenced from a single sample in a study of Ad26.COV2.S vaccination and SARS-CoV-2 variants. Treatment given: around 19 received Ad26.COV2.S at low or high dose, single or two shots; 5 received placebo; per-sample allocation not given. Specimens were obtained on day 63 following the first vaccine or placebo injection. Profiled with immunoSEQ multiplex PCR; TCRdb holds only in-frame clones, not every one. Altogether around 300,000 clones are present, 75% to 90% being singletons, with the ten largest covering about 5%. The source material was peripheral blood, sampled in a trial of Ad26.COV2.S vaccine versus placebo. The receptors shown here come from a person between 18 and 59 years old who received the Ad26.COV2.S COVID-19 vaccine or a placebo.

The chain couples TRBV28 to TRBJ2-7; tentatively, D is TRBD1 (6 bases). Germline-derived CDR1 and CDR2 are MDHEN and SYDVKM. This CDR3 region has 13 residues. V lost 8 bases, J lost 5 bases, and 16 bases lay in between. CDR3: CASLRPGVHEQYF. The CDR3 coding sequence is TGTGCCAGCCTCCGTCCAGGGGTCCACGAGCAGTACTTC. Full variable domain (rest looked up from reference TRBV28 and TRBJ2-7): DVKVTQSSRYLVKRTGEKVFLECVQDMDHENMFWYRQDPGLGLRLIYFSYDVKMKEKGDIPEGYSVSREKKERFSLILESASTNQTSMYLCASLRPGVHEQYFGPGTRLTVT.

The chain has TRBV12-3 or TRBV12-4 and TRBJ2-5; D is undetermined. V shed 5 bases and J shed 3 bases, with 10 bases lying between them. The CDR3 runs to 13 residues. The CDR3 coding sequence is TGTGCCAGCAGTACATCTAAAGAAGAGACCCAGTACTTC. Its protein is CASSTSKEETQYF.

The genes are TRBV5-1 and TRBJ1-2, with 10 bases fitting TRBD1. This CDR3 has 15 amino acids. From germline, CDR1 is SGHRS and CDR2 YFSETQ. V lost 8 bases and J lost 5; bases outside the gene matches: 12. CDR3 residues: CASRRTGGSDYGYTF. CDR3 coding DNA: TGCGCCAGTCGTCGGACAGGGGGATCAGATTATGGCTACACCTTC.

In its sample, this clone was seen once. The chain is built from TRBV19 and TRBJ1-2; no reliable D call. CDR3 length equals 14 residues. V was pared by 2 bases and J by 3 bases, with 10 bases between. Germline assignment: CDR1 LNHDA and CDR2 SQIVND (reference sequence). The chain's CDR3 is CASSIRGTYYGYTF. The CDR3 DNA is TGTGCCAGTAGTATACGGGGAACTTACTATGGCTACACCTTC.

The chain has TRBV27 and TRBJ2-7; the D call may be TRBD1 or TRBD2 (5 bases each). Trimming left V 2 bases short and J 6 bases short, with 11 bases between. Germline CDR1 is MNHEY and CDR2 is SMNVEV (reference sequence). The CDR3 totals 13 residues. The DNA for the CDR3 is TGTGCCAGCAGTTTAGGGGGAAGAGGCGAGCAGTACTTC. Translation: CASSLGGRGEQYF.

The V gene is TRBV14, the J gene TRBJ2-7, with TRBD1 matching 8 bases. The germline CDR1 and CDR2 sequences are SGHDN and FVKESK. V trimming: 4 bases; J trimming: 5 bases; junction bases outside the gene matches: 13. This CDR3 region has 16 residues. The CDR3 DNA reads TGTGCCAGCAGCCCGTGGGACAGGACCAAATCGGACGAGCAGTACTTC. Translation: CASSPWDRTKSDEQYF.

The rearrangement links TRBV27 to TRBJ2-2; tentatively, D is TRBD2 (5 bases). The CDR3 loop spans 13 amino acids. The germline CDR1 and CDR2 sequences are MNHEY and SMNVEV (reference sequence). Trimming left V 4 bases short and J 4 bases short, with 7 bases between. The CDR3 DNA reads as TGTGCCAGCAGTTCCCGGGGCACCGGGGAGCTGTTTTTT. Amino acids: CASSSRGTGELFF.

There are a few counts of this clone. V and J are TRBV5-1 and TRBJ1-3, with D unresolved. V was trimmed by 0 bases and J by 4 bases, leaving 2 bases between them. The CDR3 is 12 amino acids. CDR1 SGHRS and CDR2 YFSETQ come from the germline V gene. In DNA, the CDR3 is TGCGCCAGCAGCTTGGACGGAAACACCATATATTTT. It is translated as CASSLDGNTIYF.

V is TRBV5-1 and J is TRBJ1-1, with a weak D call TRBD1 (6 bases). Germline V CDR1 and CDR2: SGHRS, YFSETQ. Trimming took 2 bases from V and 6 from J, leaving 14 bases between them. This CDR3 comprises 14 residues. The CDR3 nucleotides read TGCGCCAGCAGCTTTCACTTGCAGGGGCCTGAAGCTTTCTTT. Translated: CASSFHLQGPEAFF.

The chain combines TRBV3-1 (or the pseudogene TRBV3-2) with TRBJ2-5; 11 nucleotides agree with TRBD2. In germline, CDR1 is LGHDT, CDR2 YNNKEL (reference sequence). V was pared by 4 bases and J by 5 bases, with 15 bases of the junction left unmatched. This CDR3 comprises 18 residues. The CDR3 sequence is CASSPDRIAGGPWETQYF. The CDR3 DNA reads TGTGCCAGCAGCCCAGATCGGATAGCGGGGGGGCCATGGGAGACCCAGTACTTC.

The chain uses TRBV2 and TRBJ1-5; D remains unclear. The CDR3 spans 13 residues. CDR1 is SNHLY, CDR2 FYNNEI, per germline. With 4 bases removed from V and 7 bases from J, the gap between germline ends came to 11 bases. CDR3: CASSAPAEQPQHF. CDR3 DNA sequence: TGTGCCAGCAGTGCTCCGGCAGAGCAGCCCCAGCATTTT. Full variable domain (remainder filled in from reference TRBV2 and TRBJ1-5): EPEVTQTPSHQVTQMGQEVILRCVPISNHLYFYWYRQILGQKVEFLVSFYNNEISEKSEIFDDQFSVERPDGSNFTLKIRSTKLEDSAMYFCASSAPAEQPQHFGDGTRLSIL.

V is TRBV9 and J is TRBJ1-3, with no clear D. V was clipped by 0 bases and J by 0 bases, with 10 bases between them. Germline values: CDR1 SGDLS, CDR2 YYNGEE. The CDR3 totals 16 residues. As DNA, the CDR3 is TGTGCCAGCAGCGTAGGTGTCCTCGACTCTGGAAACACCATATATTTT. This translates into CASSVGVLDSGNTIYF.

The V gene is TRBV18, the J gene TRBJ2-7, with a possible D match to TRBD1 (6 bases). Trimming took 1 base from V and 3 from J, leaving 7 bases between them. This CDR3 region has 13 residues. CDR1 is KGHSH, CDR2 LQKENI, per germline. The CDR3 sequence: CASSPLGGYEQYF. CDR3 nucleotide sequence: TGTGCCAGCTCACCACTAGGGGGCTACGAGCAGTACTTC.

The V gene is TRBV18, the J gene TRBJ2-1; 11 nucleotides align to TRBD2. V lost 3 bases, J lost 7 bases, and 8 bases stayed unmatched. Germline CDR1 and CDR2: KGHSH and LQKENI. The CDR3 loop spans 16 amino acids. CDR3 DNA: TGTGCCAGCTCACCCGCCTCTAGCGGGAGGAGAAATGAGCAGTTCTTC. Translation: CASSPASSGRRNEQFF.

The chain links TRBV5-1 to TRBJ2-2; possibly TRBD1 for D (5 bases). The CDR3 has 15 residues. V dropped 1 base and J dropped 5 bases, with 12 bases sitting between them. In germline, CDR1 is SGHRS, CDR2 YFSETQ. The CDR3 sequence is CASSLRQGRTGELFF. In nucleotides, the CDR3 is TGCGCCAGCAGCTTGAGGCAGGGAAGGACCGGGGAGCTGTTTTTT. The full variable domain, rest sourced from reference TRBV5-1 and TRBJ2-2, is KAGVTQTPRYLIKTRGQQVTLSCSPISGHRSVSWYQQTPGQGLQFLFEYFSETQRNKGNFPGRFSGRQFSNSRSEMNVSTLELGDSALYLCASSLRQGRTGELFFGEGSRLTVL.

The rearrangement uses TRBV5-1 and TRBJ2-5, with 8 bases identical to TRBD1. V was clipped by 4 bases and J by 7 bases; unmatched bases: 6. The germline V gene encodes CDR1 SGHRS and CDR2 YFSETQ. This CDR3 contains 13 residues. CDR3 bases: TGCGCCAGCAGCAGGGACAGGATGGGGACCCAGTACTTC. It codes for CASSRDRMGTQYF.

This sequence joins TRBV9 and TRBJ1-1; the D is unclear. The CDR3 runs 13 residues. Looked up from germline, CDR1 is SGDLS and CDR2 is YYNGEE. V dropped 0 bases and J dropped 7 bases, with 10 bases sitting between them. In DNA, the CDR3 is TGTGCCAGCAGCGTAGCAGAAGGAGGTGAAGCTTTCTTT. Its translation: CASSVAEGGEAFF.

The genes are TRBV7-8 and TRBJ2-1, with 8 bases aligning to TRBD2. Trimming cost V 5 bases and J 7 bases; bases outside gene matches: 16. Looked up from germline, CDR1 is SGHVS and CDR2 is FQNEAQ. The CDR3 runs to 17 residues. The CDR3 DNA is TGTGCCAGCAGCGGGACGGTTCGAGCGGGAGTAGGTAATGAGCAGTTCTTC. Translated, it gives CASSGTVRAGVGNEQFF.

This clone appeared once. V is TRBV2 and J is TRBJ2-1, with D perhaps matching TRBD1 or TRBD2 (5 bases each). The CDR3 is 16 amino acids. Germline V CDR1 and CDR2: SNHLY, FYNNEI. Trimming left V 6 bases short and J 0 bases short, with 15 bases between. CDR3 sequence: CASSGDPAGSYNEQFF. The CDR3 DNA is TGTGCCAGCAGCGGGGACCCGGCCGGCTCCTACAATGAGCAGTTCTTC.

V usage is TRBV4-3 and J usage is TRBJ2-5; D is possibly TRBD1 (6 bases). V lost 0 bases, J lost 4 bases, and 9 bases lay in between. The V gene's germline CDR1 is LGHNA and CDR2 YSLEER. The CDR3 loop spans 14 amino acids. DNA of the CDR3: TGCGCCAGCAGCCAAGATACAGGGAGAGAGACCCAGTACTTC. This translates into CASSQDTGRETQYF.

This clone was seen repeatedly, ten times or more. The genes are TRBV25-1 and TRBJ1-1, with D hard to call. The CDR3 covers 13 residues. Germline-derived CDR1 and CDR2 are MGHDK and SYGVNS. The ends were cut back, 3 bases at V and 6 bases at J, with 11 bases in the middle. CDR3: CASSERSGSEAFF. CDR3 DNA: TGTGCCAGCAGTGAGCGGTCGGGGTCTGAAGCTTTCTTT.

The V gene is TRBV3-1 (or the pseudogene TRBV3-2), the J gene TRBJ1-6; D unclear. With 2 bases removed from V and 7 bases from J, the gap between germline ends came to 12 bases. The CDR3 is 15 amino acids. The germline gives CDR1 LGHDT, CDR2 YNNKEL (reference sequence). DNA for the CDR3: TGTGCCAGCAGCCAATCAGGTCCGAAAAATTCACCCCTCCACTTT. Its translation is CASSQSGPKNSPLHF.

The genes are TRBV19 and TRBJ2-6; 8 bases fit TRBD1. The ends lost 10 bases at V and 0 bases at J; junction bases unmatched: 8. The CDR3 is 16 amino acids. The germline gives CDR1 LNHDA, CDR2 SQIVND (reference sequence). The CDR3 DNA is TGTGCCACCCAGACAGGGGACCCCTCTGGGGCCAACGTCCTGACTTTC. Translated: CATQTGDPSGANVLTF.